The next 4 T cell receptor beta chains were all read from a single sample in a study of T cell responses to AZD1222 COVID-19 vaccine. Repertoires were generated with immunoSEQ multiplex PCR, while TCRdb's copy carries only in-frame clones and drops some. This table holds roughly 140,000 clones, about nine tenths found once. The sample here was peripheral blood, taken on day 0 of MenACWY control vaccination. These TCRs come from an adult in good health.

This clone has a single count. The J gene is TRBJ1-3, the V gene TRBV21-1; TRBD1 was called by the table and not checked on the DNA. TRBV21-1 is shown as a pseudogene. CDR3 length: 12 amino acids. The CDR3 DNA sequence: TGTGCCAGCAGGGGGCAGGTAAACACCATATATTTT. It is translated as CASRGQVNTIYF.

This clone was recorded once. Distinct nucleotide sequences in the sample also encode this CDR3. This rearrangement joins TRBV18 to TRBJ2-1, with TRBD2 as a possible D gene (6 bases). The germline V and J ends were trimmed by 5 bases and 4 bases, with 18 bases remaining between them. Per the germline V gene, CDR1 is KGHSH and CDR2 is LQKENI. The CDR3 has 16 amino acids. CDR3 bases: TGTGCCAGCTCATCCGCCGGGACTGGGGGGTACAATGAGCAGTTCTTC. It codes for CASSSAGTGGYNEQFF. The variable domain in full, with the rest retrieved from reference TRBV18 and TRBJ2-1, is NAGVMQNPRHLVRRRGQEARLRCSPMKGHSHVYWYRQLPEEGLKFMVYLQKENIIDESGMPKERFSAEFPKEGPSILRIQQVVRGDSAAYFCASSSAGTGGYNEQFFGPGTRLTVL.

The CDR3 region is CSASGDHRTTYEQYF. The CDR3 DNA follows: TGCAGTGCTAGTGGGGACCACCGAACAACCTACGAGCAGTACTTC. This chain connects TRBV20-1 to TRBJ2-7; TRBD1 or TRBD2 may be the D gene (5 bases each). The CDR3 has 15 amino acids. Germline V gene sequence: CDR1 DFQATT, CDR2 SNEGSKA (reference sequence). The V end was cut by 3 bases, the J end by 2 bases, with 17 bases between.

The chain uses TRBV5-1 and TRBJ2-1; 14 bases fit TRBD2. V was pared by 0 bases and J by 8 bases, with 4 bases of the junction left unmatched. The length of the CDR3 is 16 residues. Germline CDR1 and CDR2: SGHRS and YFSETQ. The CDR3 spells CASSLATSGRGDEQFF. CDR3 coding DNA: TGCGCCAGCAGCTTGGCGACTAGCGGGAGGGGGGATGAGCAGTTCTTC.